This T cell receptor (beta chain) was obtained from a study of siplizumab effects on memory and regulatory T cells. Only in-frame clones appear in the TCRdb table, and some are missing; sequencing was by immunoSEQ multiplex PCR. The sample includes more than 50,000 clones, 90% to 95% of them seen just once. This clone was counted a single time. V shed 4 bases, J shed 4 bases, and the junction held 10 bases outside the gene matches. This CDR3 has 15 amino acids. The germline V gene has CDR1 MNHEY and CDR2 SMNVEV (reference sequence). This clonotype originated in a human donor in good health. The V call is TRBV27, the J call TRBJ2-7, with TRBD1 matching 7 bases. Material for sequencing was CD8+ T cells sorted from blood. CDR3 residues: CASSSLPGQSYEQYF. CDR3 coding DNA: TGTGCCAGCAGTTCTCTTCCGGGACAGAGTTACGAGCAGTACTTC.